The 9 T cell receptor beta chains given below trace back to one sample, sequenced in a study of memory B cells and T cells in multiple sclerosis. The repertoire was sequenced with immunoSEQ multiplex PCR; TCRdb's copy has only in-frame clones and lacks some. The profile shows roughly 14,000 clones, around 70% of them singletons. The material sequenced was memory (CD45RO+) CD4+ T cells from blood. These receptors originate from a human donor with multiple sclerosis.

The rearrangement links TRBV5-1 to TRBJ2-2; 7 nucleotides match TRBD2. V lost 2 bases and J lost 7; bases outside the gene matches: 8. Germline-derived CDR1 and CDR2 are SGHRS and YFSETQ. The CDR3 length is 15 residues. CDR3 amino acids: CASSFATSDVGELFF. The CDR3 nucleotides read TGCGCCAGCAGCTTTGCTACTAGCGACGTCGGGGAGCTGTTTTTT.

This chain connects TRBV19 to TRBJ2-1, with 9 bases identical to TRBD2. This CDR3 has 16 amino acids. The V gene's germline CDR1 is LNHDA and CDR2 SQIVND (reference sequence). V shed 2 bases, J shed 5 bases, and the junction held 7 bases outside the gene matches. The CDR3 nucleotides are TGTGCCAGTAGTATACGGCGGGGGGGCCACAACAATGAGCAGTTCTTC. It codes for CASSIRRGGHNNEQFF.

V and J are TRBV11-2 and TRBJ2-1, with 8 nucleotides matching TRBD2. CDR1 and CDR2 from the germline V gene are SGHAT and FQNNGV. The ends lost 5 bases at V and 0 bases at J; junction bases unmatched: 9. The CDR3 spans 17 residues. The CDR3 loop reads CASSAPSGWSSYNEQFF. The CDR3 nucleotides read TGTGCCAGCAGCGCCCCTAGCGGGTGGAGCTCCTACAATGAGCAGTTCTTC.

The chain carries TRBV18 and TRBJ2-7, with 8 bases matching TRBD2. This CDR3 has 15 residues. Per germline, CDR1 KGHSH and CDR2 LQKENI. J lost 6 bases, V lost 6 bases, and 13 bases had no gene match. DNA for the CDR3: TGTGCCAGCTCCCACGGACTAGCAAAAATCTCCGAGCAGTACTTC. It specifies CASSHGLAKISEQYF.

This rearrangement joins TRBV4-2 to TRBJ1-4, with D perhaps TRBD1 (6 bases). The germline V and J ends were trimmed by 3 bases and 0 bases, with 14 bases remaining between them. This CDR3 region has 17 residues. Germline V gene sequence: CDR1 LGHNA, CDR2 YNFKEQ. The CDR3 DNA follows: TGTGCCAGCAGCCAGGGGGACACTCTAACAACTAATGAAAAACTGTTTTTT. Amino acid sequence: CASSQGDTLTTNEKLFF.

The chain is built from TRBV12-5 and TRBJ2-3; 8 nucleotides agree with TRBD2. The CDR3 covers 15 residues. V dropped 4 bases and J dropped 2; count of bases not matched to a gene: 5. CDR1 LGHNT and CDR2 FRNRAP come from the germline V gene. In DNA form, the CDR3 reads TGTGCTAGTGGTTATAGCGGGGACTACACAGATACGCAGTATTTT. Amino acid sequence: CASGYSGDYTDTQYF.

The table lists this clone with a few counts. V is TRBV2 and J is TRBJ2-2; 7 bases match TRBD2. The CDR3 runs 15 residues. Germline assignment: CDR1 SNHLY and CDR2 FYNNEI. V trimming: 4 bases; J trimming: 2 bases; junction bases outside the gene matches: 4. The CDR3 DNA is TGTGCCAGCAGTGCAGGGACTATAAACACCGGGGAGCTGTTTTTT. It translates to CASSAGTINTGELFF.

The chain combines TRBV28 with TRBJ2-1, with TRBD2 identical over 12 bases. The CDR3 has 14 amino acids. Trimming removed 5 bases from V and 9 bases from J; junction bases left unmatched: 5. Per the germline V gene, CDR1 is MDHEN and CDR2 is SYDVKM. The CDR3 DNA is TGTGCCAGCAGTAGACTAGCGGGAGAGAGTGAGCAGTTCTTC. Protein sequence: CASSRLAGESEQFF.

The sample holds one count of this clone. This chain connects TRBV6-1 to TRBJ2-6; 11 nucleotides match TRBD2. V gave up 1 base and J gave up 3 bases; unmatched junction bases: 8. CDR1 MNHNS and CDR2 SASEGT come from the germline V gene. The CDR3 has 19 amino acids. The CDR3 DNA reads TGTGCCAGCAGTGAAGAAACTAGCGGGAGCTTTTTTGGGGCCAACGTCCTGACTTTC. This sequence encodes CASSEETSGSFFGANVLTF.